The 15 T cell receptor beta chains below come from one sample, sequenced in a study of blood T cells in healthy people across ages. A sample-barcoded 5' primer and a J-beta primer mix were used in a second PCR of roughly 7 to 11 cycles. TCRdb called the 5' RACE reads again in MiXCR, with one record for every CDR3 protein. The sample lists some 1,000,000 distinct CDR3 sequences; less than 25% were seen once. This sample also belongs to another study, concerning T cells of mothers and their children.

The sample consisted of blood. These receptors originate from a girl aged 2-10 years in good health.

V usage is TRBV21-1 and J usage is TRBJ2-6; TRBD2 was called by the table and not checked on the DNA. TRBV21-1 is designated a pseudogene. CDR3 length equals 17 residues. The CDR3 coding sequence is TGTGCCAGCAGCAAAGCTGAGGGTCGCTCTGGGGCCAACGTCCTGACTTTC. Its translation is CASSKAEGRSGANVLTF.

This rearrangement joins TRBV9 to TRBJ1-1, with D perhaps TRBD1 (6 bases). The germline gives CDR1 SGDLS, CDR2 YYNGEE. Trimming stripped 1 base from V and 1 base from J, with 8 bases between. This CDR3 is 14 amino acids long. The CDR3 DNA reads TGTGCCAGCAGCGTACGGGGACAGAACACTGAAGCTTTCTTT. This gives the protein CASSVRGQNTEAFF.

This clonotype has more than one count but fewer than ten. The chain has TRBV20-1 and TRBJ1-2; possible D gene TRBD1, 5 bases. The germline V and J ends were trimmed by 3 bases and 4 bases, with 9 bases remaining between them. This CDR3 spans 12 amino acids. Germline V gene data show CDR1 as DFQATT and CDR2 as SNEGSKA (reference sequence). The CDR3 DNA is TGCAGTGCTAGTTCCGGGGGCTATGGCTACACCTTC. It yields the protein CSASSGGYGYTF.

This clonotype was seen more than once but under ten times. The CDR3 bases are TGCGCCAGCAGCTGGGGGTCGGGCCACCAAACTGAAGCTTTCTTT. Translated, it gives CASSWGSGHQTEAFF. The chain combines TRBV5-1 with TRBJ1-1; tentatively, D is TRBD1 (5 bases). The germline V gene has CDR1 SGHRS and CDR2 YFSETQ. The CDR3 has 15 residues. V was pared by 3 bases and J by 5 bases, with 17 bases between. Supplemented by reference TRBV5-1 and TRBJ1-1, the full variable domain reads KAGVTQTPRYLIKTRGQQVTLSCSPISGHRSVSWYQQTPGQGLQFLFEYFSETQRNKGNFPGRFSGRQFSNSRSEMNVSTLELGDSALYLCASSWGSGHQTEAFFGQGTRLTVV.

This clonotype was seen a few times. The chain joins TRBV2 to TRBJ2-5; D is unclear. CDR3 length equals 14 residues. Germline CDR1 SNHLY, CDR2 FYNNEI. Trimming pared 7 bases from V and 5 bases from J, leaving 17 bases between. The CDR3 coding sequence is TGTGCCAGCACTCGAAGGGTCGACGGGGAGACCCAGTACTTC. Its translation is CASTRRVDGETQYF.

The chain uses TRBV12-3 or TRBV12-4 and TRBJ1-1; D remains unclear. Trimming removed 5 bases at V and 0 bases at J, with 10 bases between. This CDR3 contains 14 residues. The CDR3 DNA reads TGTGCCAGCAGTCTTTATACAGTGAACACTGAAGCTTTCTTT. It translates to CASSLYTVNTEAFF.

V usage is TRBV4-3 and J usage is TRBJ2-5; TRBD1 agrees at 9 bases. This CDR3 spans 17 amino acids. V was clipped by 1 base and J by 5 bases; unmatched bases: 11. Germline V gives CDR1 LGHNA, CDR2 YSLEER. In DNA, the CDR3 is TGCGCCAGCAGCCAAGGGAGTCGGACAGGGGTAGGGGAGACCCAGTACTTC. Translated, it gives CASSQGSRTGVGETQYF.

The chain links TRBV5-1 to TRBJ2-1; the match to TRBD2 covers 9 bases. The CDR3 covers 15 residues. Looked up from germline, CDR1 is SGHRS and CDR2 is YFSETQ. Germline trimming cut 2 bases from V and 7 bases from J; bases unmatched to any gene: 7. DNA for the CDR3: TGCGCCAGCAGCTTTAGCGGGAGCTTAGGGAATGAGCAGTTCTTC. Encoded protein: CASSFSGSLGNEQFF. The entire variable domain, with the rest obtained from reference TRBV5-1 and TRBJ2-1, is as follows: KAGVTQTPRYLIKTRGQQVTLSCSPISGHRSVSWYQQTPGQGLQFLFEYFSETQRNKGNFPGRFSGRQFSNSRSEMNVSTLELGDSALYLCASSFSGSLGNEQFFGPGTRLTVL.

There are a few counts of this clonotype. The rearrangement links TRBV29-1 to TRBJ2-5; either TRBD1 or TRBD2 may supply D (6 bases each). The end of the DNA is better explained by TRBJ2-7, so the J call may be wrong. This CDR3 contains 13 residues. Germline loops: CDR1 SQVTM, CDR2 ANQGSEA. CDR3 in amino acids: CSVGGRAQGEQYF. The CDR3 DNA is TGCAGCGTCGGGGGCCGTGCTCAGGGCGAGCAGTACTTC.

For the CDR3, the DNA is TGTGCCAGCAGGGGCCTCGTTAACACTGAAGCTTTCTTT. This sequence encodes CASRGLVNTEAFF. The V call is TRBV27, the J call TRBJ1-1; D remains unclear. Germline V lookup: CDR1 MNHEY, CDR2 SMNVEV (reference sequence). The V end lost 6 bases, the J end lost 2 bases, and 10 bases lay between the germline ends. The CDR3 totals 13 residues.

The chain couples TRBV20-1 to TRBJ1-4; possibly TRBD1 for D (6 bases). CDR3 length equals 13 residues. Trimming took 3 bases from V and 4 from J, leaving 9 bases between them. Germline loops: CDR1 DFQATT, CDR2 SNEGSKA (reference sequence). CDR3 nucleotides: TGCAGTGCTAGGGTCAGGGGTAATGAAAAACTGTTTTTT. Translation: CSARVRGNEKLFF.

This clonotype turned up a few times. The CDR3 here is CSARPGLASSSEQFF. Here the CDR3 DNA reads TGCAGTGCTAGACCGGGACTAGCATCATCCAGTGAGCAGTTCTTC. The genes are TRBV20-1 and TRBJ2-1, with 9 bases identical to TRBD2. CDR3 size: 15 residues. Germline loops: CDR1 DFQATT, CDR2 SNEGSKA (reference sequence). After removal of 2 bases from V and 9 bases from J, the junction contained 11 bases not matched to a gene.

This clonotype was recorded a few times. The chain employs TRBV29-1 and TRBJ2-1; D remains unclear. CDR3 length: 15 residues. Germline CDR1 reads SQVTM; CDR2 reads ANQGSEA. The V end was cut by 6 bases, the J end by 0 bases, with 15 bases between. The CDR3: CSVVAPPSSYNEQFF. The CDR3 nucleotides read TGCAGCGTCGTCGCCCCGCCTAGCTCCTACAATGAGCAGTTCTTC.

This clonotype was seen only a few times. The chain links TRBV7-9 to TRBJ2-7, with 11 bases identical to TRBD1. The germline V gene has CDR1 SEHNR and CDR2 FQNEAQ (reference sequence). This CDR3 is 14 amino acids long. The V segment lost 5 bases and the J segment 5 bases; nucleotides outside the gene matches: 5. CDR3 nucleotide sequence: TGTGCCAGCAGCCCCCGGGACAGGGGGGACGAGCAGTACTTC. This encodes CASSPRDRGDEQYF.

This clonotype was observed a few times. The CDR3 nucleotides read TGCAGTGCTAGTTTCCTCGGGACAGGGGAAGGAAAACTGTTTTTT. The encoded protein is CSASFLGTGEGKLFF. The chain uses TRBV20-1 and TRBJ1-4; TRBD1 aligns across 10 bases. The CDR3 runs 15 residues. CDR1 is DFQATT and CDR2 is SNEGSKA in the germline V gene (reference sequence). J gave up 10 bases and V 3 bases, and 11 bases lay outside the gene matches.